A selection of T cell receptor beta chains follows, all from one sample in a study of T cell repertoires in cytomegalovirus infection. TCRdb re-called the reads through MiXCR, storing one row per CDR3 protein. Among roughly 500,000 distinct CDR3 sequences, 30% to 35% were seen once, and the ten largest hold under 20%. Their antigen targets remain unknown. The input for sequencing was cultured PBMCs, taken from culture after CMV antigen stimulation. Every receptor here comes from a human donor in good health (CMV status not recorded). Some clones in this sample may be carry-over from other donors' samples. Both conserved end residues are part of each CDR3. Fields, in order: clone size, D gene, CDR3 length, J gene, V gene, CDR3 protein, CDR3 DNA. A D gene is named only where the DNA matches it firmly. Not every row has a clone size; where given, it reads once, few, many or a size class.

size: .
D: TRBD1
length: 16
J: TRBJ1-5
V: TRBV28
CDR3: CASTLPSDRGLQPQHF
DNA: TGTGCCAGCACCCTTCCCTCTGACAGGGGATTGCAGCCCCAGCATTTT

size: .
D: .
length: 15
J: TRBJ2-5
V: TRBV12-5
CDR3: CASGTGQDPRETQYF
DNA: TGTGCTAGTGGCACCGGGCAGGACCCCCGGGAGACCCAGTACTTC

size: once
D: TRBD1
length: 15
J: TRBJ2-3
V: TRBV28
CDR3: CASNPGGADTDTQYF
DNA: TGTGCCAGCAACCCAGGGGGCGCGGACACAGATACGCAGTATTTT

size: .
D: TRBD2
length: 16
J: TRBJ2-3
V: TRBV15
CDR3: CATSRERAGVADTQYF
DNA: TGTGCCACCAGCAGGGAGAGAGCGGGAGTGGCGGATACGCAGTATTTT

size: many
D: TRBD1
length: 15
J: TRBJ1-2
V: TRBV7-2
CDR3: CASSLAAQGVDGYTF
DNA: TGTGCCAGCAGCTTAGCCGCACAGGGGGTGGATGGCTACACCTTC

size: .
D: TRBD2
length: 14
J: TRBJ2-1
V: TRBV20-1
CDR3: CSATPSGSYNEQFF
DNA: TGCAGTGCTACCCCTAGCGGGAGCTACAATGAGCAGTTCTTC

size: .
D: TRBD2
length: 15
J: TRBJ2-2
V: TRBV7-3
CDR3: CASSLMGGLGGELFF
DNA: TGTGCCAGCAGCTTAATGGGAGGGCTCGGCGGGGAGCTGTTTTTT

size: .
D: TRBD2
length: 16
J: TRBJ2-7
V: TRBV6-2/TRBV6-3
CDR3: CASSYSMLAGGYEQYF
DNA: TGTGCCAGCAGTTACTCGATGTTGGCGGGAGGGTACGAGCAGTACTTC

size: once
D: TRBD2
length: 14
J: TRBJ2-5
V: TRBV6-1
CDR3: CASSHTSAQETQYF
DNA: TGTGCCAGCAGTCACACTAGCGCCCAAGAGACCCAGTACTTC

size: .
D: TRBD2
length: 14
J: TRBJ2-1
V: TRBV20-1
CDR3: CSAQTSGRAYEQFF
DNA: TGCAGTGCTCAGACTAGCGGGAGGGCCTATGAGCAGTTCTTC

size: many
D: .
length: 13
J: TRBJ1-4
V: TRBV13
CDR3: CASSPEAGEKLFF
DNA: TGTGCCAGCAGCCCTGAGGCCGGTGAAAAACTGTTTTTT

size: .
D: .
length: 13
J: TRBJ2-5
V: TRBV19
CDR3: CASSIILQETQYF
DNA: TGTGCCAGTAGTATCATACTCCAAGAGACCCAGTACTTC

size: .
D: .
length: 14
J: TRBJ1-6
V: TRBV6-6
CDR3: CASAGQTPGSPLHF
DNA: TGTGCCAGCGCAGGTCAGACACCCGGCTCACCCCTCCACTTT

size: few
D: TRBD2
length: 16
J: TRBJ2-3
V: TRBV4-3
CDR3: CASSQDSLAGGGTQYF
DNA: TGCGCCAGCAGCCAAGATAGTCTAGCGGGAGGGGGTACGCAGTATTTT

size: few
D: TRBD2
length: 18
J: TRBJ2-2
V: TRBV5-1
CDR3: CASSLEGLAETNTGELFF
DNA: TGCGCCAGCAGCTTGGAAGGACTAGCGGAAACGAACACCGGGGAGCTGTTTTTT

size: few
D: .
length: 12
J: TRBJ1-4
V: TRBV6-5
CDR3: CASSPGTEKLFF
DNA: TGTGCCAGCAGTCCTGGGACAGAAAAACTGTTTTTT

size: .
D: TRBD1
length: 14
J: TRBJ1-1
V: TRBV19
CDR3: CASRQGDGYTEAFF
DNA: TGTGCCAGTAGGCAGGGGGACGGGTACACTGAAGCTTTCTTT

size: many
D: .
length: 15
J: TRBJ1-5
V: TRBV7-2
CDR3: CASSLEVSRNQPQHF
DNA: TGTGCCAGCAGCTTAGAAGTCAGCCGCAATCAGCCCCAGCATTTT

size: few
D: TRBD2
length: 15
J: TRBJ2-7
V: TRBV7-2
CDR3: CASSLGSGLTYEQYF
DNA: TGTGCCAGCAGCTTAGGTAGCGGGCTAACCTACGAGCAGTACTTC

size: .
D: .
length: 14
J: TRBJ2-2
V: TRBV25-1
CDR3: CASSFKGGTGELFF
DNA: TGTGCCAGCAGTTTCAAAGGGGGCACCGGGGAGCTGTTTTTT

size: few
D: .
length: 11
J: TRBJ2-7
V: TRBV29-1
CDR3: CSVGDLREQYF
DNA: TGCAGCGTGGGAGATCTACGGGAGCAGTACTTC

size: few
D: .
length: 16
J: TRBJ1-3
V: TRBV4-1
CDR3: CASSQDSAGLGNTIYF
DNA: TGCGCCAGCAGCCAAGATTCCGCAGGTCTTGGAAACACCATATATTTT

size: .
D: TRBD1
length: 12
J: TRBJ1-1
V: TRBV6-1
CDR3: CASSYVAGGAFF
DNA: TGTGCCAGCAGTTACGTGGCAGGGGGAGCTTTCTTT

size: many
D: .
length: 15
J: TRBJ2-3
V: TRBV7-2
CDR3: CASSPARGRTDTQYF
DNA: TGTGCCAGCAGCCCAGCGCGGGGGCGCACAGATACGCAGTATTTT

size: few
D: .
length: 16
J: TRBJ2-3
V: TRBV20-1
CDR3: CSASGGSGLFTDTQYF
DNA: TGCAGTGCTTCCGGGGGTAGCGGACTGTTCACAGATACGCAGTATTTT

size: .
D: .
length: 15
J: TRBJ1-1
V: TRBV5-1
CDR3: CASSLGGARNTEAFF
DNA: TGCGCCAGCAGCTTGGGGGGCGCGAGGAACACTGAAGCTTTCTTT

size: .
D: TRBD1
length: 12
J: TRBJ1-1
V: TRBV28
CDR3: CAGQDRGTEAFF
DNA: TGTGCCGGTCAAGACAGGGGAACTGAAGCTTTCTTT

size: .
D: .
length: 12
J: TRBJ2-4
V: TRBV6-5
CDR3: CASKGVENIQYF
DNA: TGTGCCAGCAAGGGGGTCGAAAACATTCAGTACTTC

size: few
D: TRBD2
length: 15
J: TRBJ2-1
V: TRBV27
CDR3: CATQTGTSGYNEQFF
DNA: TGTGCCACCCAGACCGGGACTAGCGGCTACAATGAGCAGTTCTTC

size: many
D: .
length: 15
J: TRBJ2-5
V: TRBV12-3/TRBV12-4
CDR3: CASRPMGFSQETQYF
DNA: TGTGCCAGCAGGCCAATGGGGTTTTCCCAAGAGACCCAGTACTTC

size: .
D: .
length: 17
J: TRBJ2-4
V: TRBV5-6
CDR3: CASSHPVGQGGKNIQYF
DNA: TGTGCCAGCAGCCATCCCGTGGGGCAGGGCGGCAAAAACATTCAGTACTTC

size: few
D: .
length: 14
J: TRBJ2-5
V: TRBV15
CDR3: CATWGVGVGETQYF
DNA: TGTGCCACTTGGGGAGTTGGCGTTGGAGAGACCCAGTACTTC

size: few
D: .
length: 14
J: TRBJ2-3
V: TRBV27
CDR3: CASRVAFGTDTQYF
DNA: TGTGCCAGCAGAGTAGCTTTCGGCACAGATACGCAGTATTTT

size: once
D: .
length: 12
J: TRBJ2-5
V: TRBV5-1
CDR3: CASKRLRETQYF
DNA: TGCGCCAGCAAAAGATTACGAGAGACCCAGTACTTC

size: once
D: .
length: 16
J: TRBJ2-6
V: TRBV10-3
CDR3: CAISGYREAGANVLTF
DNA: TGTGCCATCAGTGGTTACAGGGAGGCTGGGGCCAACGTCCTGACTTTC

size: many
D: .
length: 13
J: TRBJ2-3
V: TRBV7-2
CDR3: CASSLVWTDTQYF
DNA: TGTGCCAGCAGCTTAGTGTGGACAGATACGCAGTATTTT

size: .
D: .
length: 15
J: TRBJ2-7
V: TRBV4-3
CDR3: CASSQDEGGSYEQYF
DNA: TGCGCCAGCAGCCAAGATGAGGGGGGCTCCTACGAGCAGTACTTC

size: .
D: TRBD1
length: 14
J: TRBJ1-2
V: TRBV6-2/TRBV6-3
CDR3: CASSWDRTNYGYTF
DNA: TGTGCCAGCAGTTGGGACAGGACTAACTATGGCTACACCTTC

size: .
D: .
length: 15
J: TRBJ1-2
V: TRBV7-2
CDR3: CASSLRGAATRGYTF
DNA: TGTGCCAGCAGCTTAAGGGGGGCAGCGACAAGGGGCTACACCTTC

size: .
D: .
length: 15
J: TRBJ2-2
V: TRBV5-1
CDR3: CASSRISREAGELFF
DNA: TGCGCCAGCAGTCGAATTTCCCGGGAAGCCGGGGAGCTGTTTTTT

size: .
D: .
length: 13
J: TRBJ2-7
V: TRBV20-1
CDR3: CSARDGDSYEQYF
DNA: TGCAGTGCTAGAGACGGGGACTCCTACGAGCAGTACTTC

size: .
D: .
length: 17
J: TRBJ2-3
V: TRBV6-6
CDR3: CASSYSRPGAPTDTQYF
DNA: TGTGCCAGCAGTTACTCGAGGCCAGGGGCCCCCACGGATACGCAGTATTTT

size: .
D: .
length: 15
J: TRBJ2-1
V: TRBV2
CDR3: CASSERRISYNEQFF
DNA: TGTGCCAGCAGTGAGAGAAGGATTTCCTACAATGAGCAGTTCTTC

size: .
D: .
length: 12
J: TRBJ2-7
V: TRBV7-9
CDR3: CASSSRIYEQYF
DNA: TGTGCCAGCAGCTCTAGAATCTACGAGCAGTACTTC

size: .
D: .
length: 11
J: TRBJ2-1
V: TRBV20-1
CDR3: CSARVPNEQFF
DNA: TGCAGTGCTAGAGTACCCAATGAGCAGTTCTTC

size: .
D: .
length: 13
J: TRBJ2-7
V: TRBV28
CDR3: CASNSGGAREQYF
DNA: TGTGCCAGCAATTCAGGGGGGGCTCGTGAGCAGTACTTC

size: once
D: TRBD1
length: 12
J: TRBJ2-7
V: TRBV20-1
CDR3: CSLRGLYDEQYF
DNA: TGCAGTCTGAGGGGGCTTTATGACGAGCAGTACTTC

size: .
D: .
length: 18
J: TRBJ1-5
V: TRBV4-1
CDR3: CASSQDTGQRIPNQPQHF
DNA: TGCGCCAGCAGCCAAGATACGGGGCAGAGAATCCCCAATCAGCCCCAGCATTTT

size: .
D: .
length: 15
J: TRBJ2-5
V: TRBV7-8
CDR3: CASSLGIVLQETQYF
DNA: TGTGCCAGCAGCTTAGGGATAGTACTACAAGAGACCCAGTACTTC

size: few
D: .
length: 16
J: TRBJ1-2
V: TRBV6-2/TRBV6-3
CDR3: CASTRRTANFIYGYTF
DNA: TGTGCCAGCACCCGACGGACGGCAAATTTTATCTATGGCTACACCTTC

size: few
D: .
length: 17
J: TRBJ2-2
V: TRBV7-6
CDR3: CASSLRNGNSNTGELFF
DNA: TGTGCCAGCAGCTTAAGAAACGGGAATTCGAACACCGGGGAGCTGTTTTTT

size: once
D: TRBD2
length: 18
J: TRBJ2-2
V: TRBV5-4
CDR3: CASSPRGLAGVGTGELFF
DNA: TGTGCCAGCAGCCCACGGGGCCTAGCGGGAGTGGGCACCGGGGAGCTGTTTTTT

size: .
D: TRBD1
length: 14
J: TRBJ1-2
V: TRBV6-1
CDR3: CASSDGQDLYGYTF
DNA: TGTGCCAGCAGTGACGGACAGGACCTCTATGGCTACACCTTC

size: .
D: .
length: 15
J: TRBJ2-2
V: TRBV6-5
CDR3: CASSYSILVTGELFF
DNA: TGTGCCAGCAGTTACTCGATTTTAGTCACCGGGGAGCTGTTTTTT

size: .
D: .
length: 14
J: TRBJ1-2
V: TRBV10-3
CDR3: CAISAQGPSVDYTF
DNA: TGTGCCATCAGTGCTCAGGGCCCCTCGGTCGACTACACCTTC